This T cell receptor beta chain comes out of a study of molecular identifiers for immune sequencing clone quantification. Study as a whole: Four portions were sequenced after RNA from roughly 21,000 or 96,000 naive CD8 cells was split five ways in replicates.

Each CDR3 protein gets one entry after TCRdb re-called the PCR reads with MiXCR. This table has roughly 65,000 distinct CDR3 sequences, about a sixth appearing once. On this clonotype itself: Being one base from a much bigger clone, this may be a read error.

CDR1 is SGDLS and CDR2 is YYNGEE in the germline V gene. The CDR3 extends over 14 amino acids. The source is a human donor in good health. Some libraries in this study had Jurkat cell RNA spiked in. This rearrangement joins TRBV9 to TRBJ1-5; D is ambiguous. Sequencing was done on a sample of naive CD8+ T cells from blood, with Jurkat cell RNA spiked in. The subset was: FACS-sorted CD8+CD4-CCR7+CD45RA+ naive T cells. DNA of the CDR3: TGTACCAGCAGCGCGCCAGGTAGCAATCAGCCCCAGCATTTT. Translating it yields CTSSAPGSNQPQHF.